The entry below gives a single TCR beta chain sequence along with its context. These data come from a study of blood T cell repertoires in COVID-19. Whole-study context: The analysed material was cDNA or gDNA that came from T cells, B-cell-depleted T cells, or PBMCs.

The length of the CDR3 is 12 residues. The trim removed 0 bases at V and 12 bases at J, leaving 2 bases unmatched. Germline values: CDR1 MGHRA, CDR2 YSYEKL. Libraries were prepared by immunoSEQ multiplex PCR; TCRdb keeps only in-frame clonotypes and omits some of them. The repertoire holds around 140,000 clones, roughly 86% seen once, with approximately 8% in the top ten. The V gene is TRBV4-1, the J gene TRBJ2-1; the match to TRBD2 covers 7 bases. Sequenced sample: peripheral blood. The origin of this receptor is an older woman with acute or convalescent COVID-19. The CDR3 loop is CASSQDGGGQFF. The CDR3 nucleotides read TGCGCCAGCAGCCAAGATGGCGGGGGGCAGTTCTTC.